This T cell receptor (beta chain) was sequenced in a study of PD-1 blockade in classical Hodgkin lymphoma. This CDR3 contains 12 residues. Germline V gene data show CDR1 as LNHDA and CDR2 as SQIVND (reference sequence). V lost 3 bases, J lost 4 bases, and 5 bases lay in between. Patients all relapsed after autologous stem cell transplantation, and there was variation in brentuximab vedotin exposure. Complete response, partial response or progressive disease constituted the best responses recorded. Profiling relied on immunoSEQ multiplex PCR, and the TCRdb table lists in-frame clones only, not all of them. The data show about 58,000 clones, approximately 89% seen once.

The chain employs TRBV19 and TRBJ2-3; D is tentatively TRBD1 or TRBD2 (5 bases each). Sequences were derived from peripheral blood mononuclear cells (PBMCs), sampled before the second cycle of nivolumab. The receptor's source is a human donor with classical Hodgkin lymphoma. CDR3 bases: TGTGCCAGTAGTATGGGGGCAGATACGCAGTATTTT. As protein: CASSMGADTQYF.